This TCR beta chain was recorded in a study of shared clonotypes between healthy human individuals. Study observations and caveats: The sole specimen, blood, was sampled, and tissue repertoires likely differ.

Repertoires were generated with immunoSEQ multiplex PCR, while TCRdb's copy carries only in-frame clones and drops some. The repertoire holds about 2 million clones, with around 95% as singletons. A remark on this clone: The antigen is unknown.

With 5 bases removed from V and 5 bases from J, the gap between germline ends came to 13 bases. Germline values: CDR1 MNHEY, CDR2 SVGAGI. The CDR3 loop spans 14 amino acids. Donors were healthy HIV-negative adults without recent acute infections or vaccinations. The sequence derives from a man aged 18 to 30 in good health. The chain is built from TRBV6-5 and TRBJ2-4; the D gene is possibly TRBD1 (5 bases). Sequencing input: naive CD4+ T cells sorted from blood. Specified subset: CD45RA+ positively selected. The CDR3 region has the DNA TGTGCCAGCAGTCAGTCGTCCAGGGAAAACATTCAGTACTTC. As protein: CASSQSSRENIQYF.